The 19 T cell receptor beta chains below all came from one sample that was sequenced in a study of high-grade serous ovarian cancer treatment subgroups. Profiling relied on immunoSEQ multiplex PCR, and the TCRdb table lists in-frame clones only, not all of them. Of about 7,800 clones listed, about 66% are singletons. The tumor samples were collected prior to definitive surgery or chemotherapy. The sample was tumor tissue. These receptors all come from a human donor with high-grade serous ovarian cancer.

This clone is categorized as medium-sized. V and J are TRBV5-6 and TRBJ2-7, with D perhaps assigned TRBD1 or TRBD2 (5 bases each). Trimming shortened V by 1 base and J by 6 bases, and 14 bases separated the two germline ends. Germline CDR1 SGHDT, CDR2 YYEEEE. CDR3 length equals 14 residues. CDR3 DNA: TGTGCCAGCAGCTTGTGGCGTTCGGGGCCCGAGCAGTACTTC. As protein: CASSLWRSGPEQYF.

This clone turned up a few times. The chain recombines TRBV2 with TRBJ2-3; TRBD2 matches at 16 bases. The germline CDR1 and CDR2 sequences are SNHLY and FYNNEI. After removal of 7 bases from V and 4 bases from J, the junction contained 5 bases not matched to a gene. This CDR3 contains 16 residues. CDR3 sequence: CASTAGLAGGADTQYF. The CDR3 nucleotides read TGTGCCAGCACTGCGGGACTAGCGGGAGGGGCAGATACGCAGTATTTT.

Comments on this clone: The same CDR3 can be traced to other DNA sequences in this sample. CDR3 bases: TGTGCCAGCAGCTTAGGATCGGGCACTGAAGCTTTCTTT. It specifies CASSLGSGTEAFF. The chain is built from TRBV11-3 and TRBJ1-1; D call uncertain. Trimming removed 1 base from V and 4 bases from J, with 7 bases in between. There are 13 residues in the CDR3. Per the germline V gene, CDR1 is SGHNT and CDR2 is YENEEA. Filled out from reference TRBV11-3 and TRBJ1-1, the complete variable domain reads EAGVVQSPRYKIIEKKQPVAFWCNPISGHNTLYWYLQNLGQGPELLIRYENEEAVDDSQLPKDRFSAERLKGVDSTLKIQPAELGDSAVYLCASSLGSGTEAFFGQGTRLTVV.

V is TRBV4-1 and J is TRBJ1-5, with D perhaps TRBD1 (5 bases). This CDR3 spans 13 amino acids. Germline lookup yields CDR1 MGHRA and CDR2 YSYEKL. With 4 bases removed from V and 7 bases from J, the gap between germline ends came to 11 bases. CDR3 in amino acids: CASSLFWGQPQHF. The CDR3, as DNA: TGCGCCAGCAGCCTATTTTGGGGCCAGCCCCAGCATTTT.

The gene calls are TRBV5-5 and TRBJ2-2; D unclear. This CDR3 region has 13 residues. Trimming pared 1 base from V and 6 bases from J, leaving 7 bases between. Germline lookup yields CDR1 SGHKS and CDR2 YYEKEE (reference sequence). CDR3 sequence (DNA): TGTGCCAGCAGCTTGTTCGATCCCGGGGAGCTGTTTTTT. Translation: CASSLFDPGELFF.

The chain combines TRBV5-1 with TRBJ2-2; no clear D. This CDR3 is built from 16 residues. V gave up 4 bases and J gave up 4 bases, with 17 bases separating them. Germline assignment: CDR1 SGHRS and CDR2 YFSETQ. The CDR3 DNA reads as TGCGCCAGCAGCCCTAGGGTCTTACAGAGCACCGGGGAGCTGTTTTTT. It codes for CASSPRVLQSTGELFF.

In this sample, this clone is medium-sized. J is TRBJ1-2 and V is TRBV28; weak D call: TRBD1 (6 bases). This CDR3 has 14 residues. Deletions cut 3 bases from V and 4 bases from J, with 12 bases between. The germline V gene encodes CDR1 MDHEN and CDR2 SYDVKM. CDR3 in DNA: TGTGCCAGCAGTTTTGGGGGGCTCGGCTATGGCTACACCTTC. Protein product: CASSFGGLGYGYTF.

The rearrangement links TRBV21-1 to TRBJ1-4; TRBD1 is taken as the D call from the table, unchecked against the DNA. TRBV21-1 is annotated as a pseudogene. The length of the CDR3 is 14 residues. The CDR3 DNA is TGTGCCAGCAGACCCAGGGGGCGCTTTGAAAAACTGTTTTTT. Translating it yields CASRPRGRFEKLFF.

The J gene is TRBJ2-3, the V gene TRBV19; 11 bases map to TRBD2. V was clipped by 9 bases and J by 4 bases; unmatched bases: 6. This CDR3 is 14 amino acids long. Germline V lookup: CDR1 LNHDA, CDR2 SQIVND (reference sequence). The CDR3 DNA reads TGTGCCAGCAAACTAGCGGGAGTTGCAGATACGCAGTATTTT. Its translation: CASKLAGVADTQYF.

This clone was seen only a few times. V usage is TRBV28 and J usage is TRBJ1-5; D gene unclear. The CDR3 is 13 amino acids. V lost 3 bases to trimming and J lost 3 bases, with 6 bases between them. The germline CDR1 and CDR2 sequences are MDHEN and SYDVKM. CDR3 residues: CASSLNDNQPQHF. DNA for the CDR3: TGTGCCAGCAGTTTGAACGACAATCAGCCCCAGCATTTT.

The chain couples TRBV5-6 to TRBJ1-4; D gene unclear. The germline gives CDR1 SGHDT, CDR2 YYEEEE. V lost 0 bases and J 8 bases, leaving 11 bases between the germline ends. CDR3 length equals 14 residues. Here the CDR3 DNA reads TGTGCCAGCAGCTTGGGACGGGTACCCGAAAAACTGTTTTTT. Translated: CASSLGRVPEKLFF.

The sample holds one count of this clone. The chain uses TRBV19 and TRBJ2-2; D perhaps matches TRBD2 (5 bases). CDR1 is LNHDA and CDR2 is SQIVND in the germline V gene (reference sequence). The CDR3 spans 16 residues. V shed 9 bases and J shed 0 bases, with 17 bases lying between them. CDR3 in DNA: TGTGCCAGCATGGGCGTTCTAGCACCGAACACCGGGGAGCTGTTTTTT. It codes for CASMGVLAPNTGELFF.

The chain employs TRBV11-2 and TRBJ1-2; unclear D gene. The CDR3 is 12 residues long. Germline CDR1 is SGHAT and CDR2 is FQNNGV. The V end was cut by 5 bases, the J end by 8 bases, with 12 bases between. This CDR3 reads CASSPDVGGYTF. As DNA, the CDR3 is TGTGCCAGCAGCCCCGACGTGGGCGGCTACACCTTC.

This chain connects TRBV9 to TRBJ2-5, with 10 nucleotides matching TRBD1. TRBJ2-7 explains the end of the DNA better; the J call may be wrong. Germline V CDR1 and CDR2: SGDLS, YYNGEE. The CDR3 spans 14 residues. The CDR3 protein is CASSDGTGVDEQYF. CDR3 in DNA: TGTGCCAGCAGCGACGGGACAGGGGTCGACGAGCAGTACTTC.

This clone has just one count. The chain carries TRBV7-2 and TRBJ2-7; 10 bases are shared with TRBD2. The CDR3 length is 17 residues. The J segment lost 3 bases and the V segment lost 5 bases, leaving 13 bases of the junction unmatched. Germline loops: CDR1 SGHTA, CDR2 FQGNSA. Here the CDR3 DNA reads TGTGCCAGCAGCCCGCGAGGGGTACAGCGGGAGGGCTACGAGCAGTACTTC. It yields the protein CASSPRGVQREGYEQYF.

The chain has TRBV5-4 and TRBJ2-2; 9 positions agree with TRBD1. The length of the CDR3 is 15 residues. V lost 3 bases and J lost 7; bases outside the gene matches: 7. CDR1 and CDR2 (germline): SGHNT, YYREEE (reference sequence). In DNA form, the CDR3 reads TGTGCCAGCAGCTCCGGGACAGGGCTATTCGGGGAGCTGTTTTTT. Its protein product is CASSSGTGLFGELFF.

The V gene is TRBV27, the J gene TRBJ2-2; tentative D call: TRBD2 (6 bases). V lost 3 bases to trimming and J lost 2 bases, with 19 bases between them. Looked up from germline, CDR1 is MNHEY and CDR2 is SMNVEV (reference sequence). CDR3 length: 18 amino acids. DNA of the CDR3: TGTGCCAGCAGTTTCAAGGGGCACGGGACTCTCAACACCGGGGAGCTGTTTTTT. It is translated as CASSFKGHGTLNTGELFF.

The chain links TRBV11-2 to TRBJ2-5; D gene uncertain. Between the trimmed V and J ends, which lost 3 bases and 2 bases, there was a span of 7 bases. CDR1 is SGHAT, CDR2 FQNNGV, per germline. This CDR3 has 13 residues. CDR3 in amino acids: CASSLGPQETQYF. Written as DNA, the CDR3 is TGTGCCAGCAGCTTGGGTCCTCAAGAGACCCAGTACTTC.

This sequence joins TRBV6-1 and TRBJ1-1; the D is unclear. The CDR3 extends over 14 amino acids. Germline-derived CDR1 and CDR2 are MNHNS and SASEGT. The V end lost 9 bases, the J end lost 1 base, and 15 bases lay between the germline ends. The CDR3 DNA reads TGTGCCAGTGGGATTTTTGGAAGGAACACTGAAGCTTTCTTT. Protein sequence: CASGIFGRNTEAFF.